The 5 T cell receptor beta chains below come from one sample, sequenced in a study of cytomegalovirus exposure and HLA in healthy donors. A multiplex PCR was run with 60 Vbeta primers and 13 Jbeta primers. Measured with immunoSEQ multiplex PCR; TCRdb has only the in-frame clones, and not every one. The table lists about 200,000 clones, roughly 70% of them singletons, with 1.5% to 2% in the top ten. Source material: PBMCs. These receptors originate from a woman in her twenties or thirties in good health and CMV-seronegative.

The chain combines TRBV7-9 with TRBJ2-7, with 10 bases aligning to TRBD2. Germline V gene sequence: CDR1 SEHNR, CDR2 FQNEAQ (reference sequence). The ends lost 3 bases at V and 5 bases at J; junction bases unmatched: 7. The CDR3 runs to 15 residues. CDR3 DNA sequence: TGTGCCAGCAGCTTCTCGACTAGCGGGCGCGACGAGCAGTACTTC. This sequence encodes CASSFSTSGRDEQYF.

In its sample, this clone was seen a few times. This chain joins TRBV21-1 and TRBJ2-5; TRBD1, the table's D call, lacks a check against the DNA. TRBV21-1 corresponds to a pseudogene. The CDR3 runs 15 residues. CDR3 coding DNA: TGTGCCAGCAGCAAAACCTCCCAGGGCAAAGAGACCCAGTACTTC. Residues: CASSKTSQGKETQYF.

The chain joins TRBV6-4 to TRBJ2-1, with 11 bases aligning to TRBD2. Trimming took 3 bases from V and 8 from J; bases not matched to a gene: 6. The length of the CDR3 is 15 residues. The V gene's germline CDR1 is MRHNA and CDR2 SNTAGT. This chain's CDR3 is CASSERLAGGDEQFF. CDR3 nucleotides: TGTGCCAGCAGTGAGCGATTAGCGGGAGGGGATGAGCAGTTCTTC.

This chain uses TRBV18 with TRBJ1-1; TRBD1 agrees at 10 bases. The V and J ends lost 3 bases and 0 bases, in that order; junction bases with no gene match: 7. From germline, CDR1 is KGHSH and CDR2 LQKENI. This CDR3 spans 17 amino acids. The CDR3 is CASSPRTGGTMNTEAFF. In DNA, the CDR3 is TGTGCCAGCTCACCGCGGACAGGGGGGACGATGAACACTGAAGCTTTCTTT.

The DNA of the CDR3 is TGTGCCAGCAGCTTAGTTCGCAGTCAGGAAGGATATGGCTACACCTTC. Its protein product is CASSLVRSQEGYGYTF. The chain is built from TRBV7-2 and TRBJ1-2, with unresolved D. The CDR3 length is 16 residues. The germline V gene encodes CDR1 SGHTA and CDR2 FQGNSA. The germline V and J ends were trimmed by 1 base and 5 bases, with 17 bases remaining between them. The variable domain in full, with the rest retrieved from reference TRBV7-2 and TRBJ1-2, is GAGVSQSPSNKVTEKGKDVELRCDPISGHTALYWYRQSLGQGLEFLIYFQGNSAPDKSGLPSDRFSAERTGGSVSTLTIQRTQQEDSAVYLCASSLVRSQEGYGYTFGSGTRLTVV.